One sample yielded the 5 T cell receptor beta chains listed below, sequenced in a study of T cells in localized non-small cell lung cancer. Produced via immunoSEQ multiplex PCR; TCRdb's table is partial and in-frame only. The data hold almost 65,000 clones, with about nine tenths observed a single time. The input for sequencing was peripheral blood, taken before any cancer treatment. Receptors originate from a woman aged 35 to 75 with stage I lung adenocarcinoma.

The CDR3 reads CASSGGAGQETQYF. The CDR3 coding sequence is TGCGCCAGCAGCGGCGGAGCGGGCCAAGAGACCCAGTACTTC. The chain uses TRBV5-1 and TRBJ2-5; possible D gene TRBD2, 6 bases. This CDR3 is built from 14 residues. V was pared by 4 bases and J by 1 base, with 11 bases between. Germline CDR1 is SGHRS and CDR2 is YFSETQ.

This clone has a handful of counts. The gene calls are TRBV6-6 and TRBJ2-5; 10 positions match TRBD2. The V segment lost 6 bases and the J segment 3 bases; nucleotides outside the gene matches: 4. This CDR3 has 14 amino acids. The germline V gene has CDR1 MNHNY and CDR2 SVGAGI (reference sequence). CDR3 in DNA: TGTGCCAGCAGGAGGACTAGCGGCGAAGAGACCCAGTACTTC. This translates into CASRRTSGEETQYF.

The chain employs TRBV28 and TRBJ2-7; D remains ambiguous. The CDR3 runs to 13 residues. Germline V gene lookup returns CDR1 MDHEN and CDR2 SYDVKM. V lost 7 bases and J 6 bases, leaving 16 bases between the germline ends. In nucleotides, the CDR3 is TGTGCCAGCATACGAGAGCTATGGGGCGAGCAGTACTTC. Encoded protein: CASIRELWGEQYF.

This rearrangement joins TRBV6-1 to TRBJ1-5, with 8 bases matching TRBD1. The trim removed 10 bases at V and 3 bases at J, leaving 5 bases unmatched. Germline assignment: CDR1 MNHNS and CDR2 SASEGT. The CDR3 is made up of 13 amino acids. The CDR3 nucleotides are TGTGCCACTGGGGACAGGCTCAATCAGCCCCAGCATTTT. Translated: CATGDRLNQPQHF.

The chain combines TRBV9 with TRBJ2-5; 7 nucleotides agree with TRBD1. The V segment lost 0 bases and the J segment 1 base; nucleotides outside the gene matches: 3. Looked up from germline, CDR1 is SGDLS and CDR2 is YYNGEE. CDR3 length: 15 residues. CDR3 nucleotides: TGTGCCAGCAGCGTAGAAGGGGGCCCCCAAGAGACCCAGTACTTC. Translating gives CASSVEGGPQETQYF.